These T cell receptor beta chains were read from a single sample in a study of cytomegalovirus exposure and HLA in healthy donors. This table comes from immunoSEQ multiplex PCR, and its TCRdb copy is limited to in-frame clones, with some not included. The top ten clones hold 3.2% of a sample with 130,000 or so clones, around 82% of them seen once. The specimen was PBMCs. These receptors were obtained from a man aged 18 to 35 in good health and CMV-seropositive. CDR3s include the opening cysteine and the closing phenylalanine or tryptophan. The order of the fields is J gene, V gene, D gene, clone size, CDR3 protein, CDR3 DNA. A D gene is named only where the DNA matches it firmly. Clone size is not always given. Where it is, it says once, few, many or a class for expanded clones.

>TRBJ2-7|TRBV9|NA|NA
CASSPPGGGAAYEQYF
TGTGCCAGCAGCCCTCCCGGAGGAGGAGCGGCCTACGAGCAGTACTTC
>TRBJ1-2|TRBV27|NA|NA
CASSPFLSASGYTF
TGTGCCAGCAGTCCATTCTTATCGGCTAGTGGCTACACCTTC
>TRBJ1-2|TRBV18|NA|NA
CASSPDSNYGYTF
TGTGCCAGCTCTCCGGACAGCAACTATGGCTACACCTTC
>TRBJ2-7|TRBV14|NA|NA
CASSPSSGVVSEQYF
TGTGCCAGCAGCCCATCTTCAGGGGTTGTTTCCGAGCAGTACTTC
>TRBJ1-2|TRBV11-2|TRBD1|NA
CASSSNDRGMDGYTF
TGTGCCAGCAGCTCAAACGACAGGGGGATGGATGGCTACACCTTC
>TRBJ2-1|TRBV5-6|NA|few
CASSLVAVEDNEQFF
TGTGCCAGCAGCTTAGTAGCGGTAGAAGACAATGAGCAGTTCTTC
>TRBJ1-1|TRBV7-9|NA|NA
CASSLANNKHTEAFF
TGTGCCAGCAGCTTAGCGAACAACAAACACACTGAAGCTTTCTTT
>TRBJ2-7|TRBV4-1|TRBD2|few
CASSQAYSRGGRARGEQYF
TGCGCCAGCAGCCAAGCGTACTCACGGGGCGGGAGGGCCCGAGGCGAGCAGTACTTC
>TRBJ2-1|TRBV28|NA|NA
CASSFGVNRRSEQFF
TGTGCCAGCAGTTTCGGGGTAAATAGGCGAAGTGAGCAGTTCTTC
>TRBJ2-7|TRBV13|TRBD2|NA
CASSLGVSGGPDEQYF
TGTGCCAGCAGCTTAGGCGTTAGCGGGGGTCCGGACGAGCAGTACTTC
>TRBJ2-7|TRBV27|TRBD2|NA
CASGGRLAGYEQYF
TGTGCCAGCGGAGGGAGACTAGCGGGTTACGAGCAGTACTTC
>TRBJ2-2|TRBV7-6|TRBD2|NA
CASSLNGLAGDVSNTGELFF
TGTGCCAGCAGCCTAAACGGGCTAGCGGGAGACGTTAGCAACACCGGGGAGCTGTTTTTT
>TRBJ1-4|TRBV6-6|TRBD1|NA
CASQRQGGEKLFF
TGTGCCAGCCAACGACAGGGGGGCGAAAAACTGTTTTTT
>TRBJ2-7|TRBV7-8|NA|few
CASSPYGHRPGEQYF
TGTGCCAGCAGCCCCTACGGCCACCGCCCGGGCGAGCAGTACTTC
>TRBJ1-2|TRBV7-9|NA|NA
CASSSQGLDGYTF
TGTGCCAGCAGCTCACAGGGTTTGGACGGCTACACCTTC
>TRBJ2-7|TRBV6-6|TRBD1|NA
CASSYGDRGLYEQYF
TGTGCCAGCAGTTACGGGGACAGGGGGCTTTACGAGCAGTACTTC
>TRBJ1-5|TRBV19|TRBD1|few
CAGGQGLQPQHF
TGTGCCGGAGGACAGGGATTACAGCCCCAGCATTTT
>TRBJ2-1|TRBV2|TRBD2|NA
CASSEGSGRFTYNEQFF
TGTGCCAGCAGTGAAGGTAGCGGGAGGTTTACCTACAATGAGCAGTTCTTC
>TRBJ2-7|TRBV27|TRBD2|NA
CASSPLAKYEQYF
TGTGCCAGCAGTCCACTAGCGAAGTACGAGCAGTACTTC
>TRBJ2-1|TRBV7-2|TRBD2|NA
CASSATSGIVDEQFF
TGTGCCAGCAGCGCCACTAGCGGGATAGTGGATGAGCAGTTCTTC
>TRBJ1-1|TRBV5-1|NA|NA
CASSSRPGGNTEAFF
TGCGCCAGCAGCTCCCGTCCGGGGGGGAACACTGAAGCTTTCTTT
>TRBJ2-1|TRBV7-9|NA|NA
CASSLMGRRNNEQFF
TGTGCCAGCAGCTTGATGGGGAGGCGTAACAATGAGCAGTTCTTC
>TRBJ2-1|TRBV21-1|NA|NA
CASAAKGARYNEQFF
TGTGCCAGCGCAGCGAAGGGGGCGAGGTACAATGAGCAGTTCTTC
>TRBJ2-7|TRBV4-1|NA|once
CASSLQGVDSFYEQYF
TGCGCCAGCAGCCTCCAGGGCGTGGACAGCTTCTACGAGCAGTACTTC
>TRBJ1-6|TRBV6-8|NA|NA
CASRPQRAMYNSPLHF
TGTGCCAGCAGGCCACAGCGGGCGATGTATAATTCACCCCTCCACTTT
>TRBJ2-1|TRBV4-1|TRBD2|NA
CASSQTSNLLAGVNNEQFF
TGCGCCAGCAGCCAAACATCCAATCTTCTAGCGGGAGTCAACAATGAGCAGTTCTTC
>TRBJ2-1|TRBV27|TRBD2|NA
CASTTKREGRDEQFF
TGTGCCAGCACCACCAAGCGGGAGGGCCGCGATGAGCAGTTCTTC
>TRBJ2-1|TRBV14|TRBD2|NA
CASSQEVLAGIYNEQFF
TGTGCCAGCAGCCAAGAGGTACTAGCGGGAATCTACAATGAGCAGTTCTTC
>TRBJ1-3|TRBV5-1|NA|NA
CASSLAAQGDTIYF
TGCGCCAGCAGCTTGGCGGCGCAGGGCGACACCATATATTTT
>TRBJ1-1|TRBV29-1|NA|NA
CSVHRVGGKAFF
TGCAGCGTCCACAGGGTTGGCGGCAAAGCTTTCTTT
>TRBJ2-2|TRBV11-3|TRBD2|NA
CASSSKREWGTGELFF
TGTGCCAGCAGCTCTAAGCGGGAGTGGGGCACCGGGGAGCTGTTTTTT
>TRBJ2-3|TRBV11-2|NA|NA
CASTPSTDTQYF
TGTGCCAGCACCCCTAGCACAGATACGCAGTATTTT
>TRBJ2-2|TRBV7-9|NA|NA
CSSSFFRTVGTGELFF
TGTTCCAGCAGCTTTTTCAGGACTGTGGGCACCGGGGAGCTGTTTTTT
>TRBJ1-5|TRBV10-3|TRBD1|NA
CAIRDRAGQPQHF
TGTGCCATCAGGGACAGGGCGGGGCAGCCCCAGCATTTT
>TRBJ2-4|TRBV25-1|TRBD2|once
CASGLRLAEAKNIQYF
TGTGCCAGCGGGTTGCGGCTAGCGGAAGCCAAAAACATTCAGTACTTC
>TRBJ2-7|TRBV6-5|TRBD1|NA
CASSYTPGQGYEQYF
TGTGCCAGCAGTTACACACCGGGACAGGGCTACGAGCAGTACTTC
>TRBJ1-4|TRBV7-9|NA|NA
CSSSLPQAIEKLFF
TGTTCCAGCAGTTTACCTCAGGCGATTGAAAAACTGTTTTTT
>TRBJ2-7|TRBV19|TRBD1|NA
CASGRQGAYEQYF
TGTGCCAGTGGCAGACAGGGGGCCTACGAGCAGTACTTC
>TRBJ2-1|TRBV7-2|TRBD2|NA
CASSLLVAGGDEQFF
TGTGCCAGCAGCTTACTGGTAGCGGGAGGCGATGAGCAGTTCTTC
>TRBJ2-3|TRBV30|TRBD2|NA
CAWSSGGSTDTQYF
TGTGCCTGGAGCAGCGGGGGTAGCACAGATACGCAGTATTTT
>TRBJ2-1|TRBV5-6|TRBD2|NA
CASSSGTSGTLYNEQFF
TGTGCCAGCAGCTCCGGGACTAGCGGGACCCTCTACAATGAGCAGTTCTTC
>TRBJ2-1|TRBV18|TRBD2|NA
CASSPWAPRGGYNEQFF
TGTGCCAGCTCACCATGGGCCCCCCGGGGGGGCTACAATGAGCAGTTCTTC